Following are 27 T cell receptor beta chains from one sample sequenced in a study of control samples from healthy donors and cancer patients. TCRdb's table, derived via immunoSEQ multiplex PCR, lists solely in-frame clones and lacks some. This sample yields about 410,000 clones, of which 90% are seen a single time; roughly 6.4% belongs to the top ten. Sequencing was carried out using PBMCs. These receptor sequences come from a man aged 35 to 55 with head and neck cancer.

The rearrangement links TRBV2 to TRBJ1-6; D may be TRBD1 (5 bases). This CDR3 region has 15 residues. Germline V gene lookup returns CDR1 SNHLY and CDR2 FYNNEI. Trimming took off 5 bases at V and 4 bases at J, with 12 bases between the two ends. In DNA, the CDR3 is TGTGCCAGCAGTCAAGACAGACCTTATAATTCACCCCTCCACTTT. It encodes CASSQDRPYNSPLHF. The whole variable domain, remainder taken from reference TRBV2 and TRBJ1-6, is EPEVTQTPSHQVTQMGQEVILRCVPISNHLYFYWYRQILGQKVEFLVSFYNNEISEKSEIFDDQFSVERPDGSNFTLKIRSTKLEDSAMYFCASSQDRPYNSPLHFGNGTRLTVT.

The V call is TRBV6-5, the J call TRBJ2-7, with 7 bases matching TRBD1. Germline CDR1 and CDR2: MNHEY and SVGAGI. With V trimmed by 5 bases and J by 3 bases, 4 bases remained unmatched. The CDR3 has 13 residues. The CDR3 nucleotides are TGTGCCAGCAGTACAGGGGTGGGCTACGAGCAGTACTTC. Translating it yields CASSTGVGYEQYF.

This rearrangement joins TRBV6-2 or TRBV6-3 to TRBJ1-1; weak D call: TRBD1 (5 bases). V was clipped by 2 bases and J by 12 bases, with 13 bases between them. The CDR3 sequence is 12 residues long. Germline V gene lookup returns CDR1 MNHEY and CDR2 SVGEGT. This CDR3 is CASSYRGEHPFF. DNA for the CDR3: TGTGCCAGCAGTTACCGGGGCGAACACCCTTTCTTT.

About this clone: The sample holds other DNA sequences that translate to the same CDR3. The chain is built from TRBV3-1 (or the pseudogene TRBV3-2) and TRBJ2-3; 16 nucleotides match TRBD2. CDR3 length: 17 amino acids. Trimming cost V 4 bases and J 5 bases; bases outside gene matches: 6. In germline, CDR1 is LGHDT, CDR2 YNNKEL (reference sequence). The CDR3 bases are TGTGCCAGCAGCCCCCGGGGACTAGCGGGGGGGGAAGATACGCAGTATTTT. Its translation is CASSPRGLAGGEDTQYF.

The chain links TRBV14 to TRBJ2-2, with D possibly being TRBD1 (5 bases). Germline CDR1 and CDR2: SGHDN and FVKESK. V lost 4 bases and J lost 4, with 16 bases in between. The CDR3 sequence is 16 residues long. The CDR3 is CASSPWGSLITGELFF. The CDR3 bases are TGTGCCAGCAGCCCCTGGGGCAGTCTTATCACCGGGGAGCTGTTTTTT.

This chain uses TRBV6-1 with TRBJ1-1, with D uncertain. CDR1 is MNHNS, CDR2 SASEGT, per germline. V was trimmed by 3 bases and J by 6 bases, leaving 8 bases between them. This CDR3 comprises 12 residues. CDR3 nucleotides: TGTGCCAGCAGTGAGAGCAGCCCTGAAGCTTTCTTT. It translates to CASSESSPEAFF.

This chain uses TRBV19 with TRBJ1-2; the match to TRBD1 covers 12 bases. Looked up from germline, CDR1 is LNHDA and CDR2 is SQIVND (reference sequence). With 7 bases clipped from V and 7 bases from J, the junction kept 7 bases outside the gene matches. The CDR3 covers 14 residues. CDR3 nucleotides: TGTGCCAGTATGGGGACAGGGGGCGCGGTTGGCTACACCTTC. Protein sequence: CASMGTGGAVGYTF.

This chain uses TRBV5-1 with TRBJ2-7; D may be TRBD2 (6 bases). The germline V and J ends were trimmed by 0 bases and 6 bases, with 13 bases remaining between them. Per germline, CDR1 SGHRS and CDR2 YFSETQ. The CDR3 is 14 residues long. This CDR3 reads CASSLGGGPSEQYF. The CDR3 DNA reads as TGCGCCAGCAGCTTGGGGGGAGGCCCAAGCGAGCAGTACTTC.

This clone was recorded only once. The chain has TRBV30 and TRBJ2-2; TRBD2 aligns across 9 bases. V dropped 1 base and J dropped 3; count of bases not matched to a gene: 3. The CDR3 contains 15 residues. The germline gives CDR1 GTSNPN, CDR2 SVGIG (reference sequence). This chain's CDR3 is CAWSGLAVDTGELFF. In DNA form, the CDR3 reads TGTGCCTGGAGTGGACTAGCGGTGGACACCGGGGAGCTGTTTTTT.

V and J are TRBV6-5 and TRBJ2-7, with TRBD2 matching over 8 bases. From germline, CDR1 is MNHEY and CDR2 SVGAGI. V gave up 8 bases and J gave up 6 bases; unmatched junction bases: 9. The CDR3 loop spans 13 amino acids. The DNA for the CDR3 is TGTGCCAGCCAACCCGGGAGGGCGGGCGAGCAGTACTTC. Translation: CASQPGRAGEQYF.

V and J are TRBV18 and TRBJ2-2, with no clear D. The CDR3 covers 16 residues. V shed 3 bases and J shed 1 base, with 12 bases lying between them. Per the germline V gene, CDR1 is KGHSH and CDR2 is LQKENI. CDR3 DNA: TGTGCCAGCTCACCTCAGGCTCTACAGAACACCGGGGAGCTGTTTTTT. Encoded protein: CASSPQALQNTGELFF.

The rearrangement uses TRBV7-2 and TRBJ2-7; D is uncertain. The germline CDR1 and CDR2 sequences are SGHTA and FQGNSA. This CDR3 is 12 amino acids long. Trimming left V 3 bases short and J 3 bases short, with 6 bases between. The CDR3 protein is CASSLLGYEQYF. CDR3 nucleotide sequence: TGTGCCAGCAGCTTGCTAGGCTACGAGCAGTACTTC.

The CDR3 DNA follows: TGTGCCAGCAGTGACGACAGCCCCTATGGCTACACCTTC. It yields the protein CASSDDSPYGYTF. V gene TRBV2 combines with J gene TRBJ1-2; a possible D gene is TRBD1 (5 bases). This CDR3 has 13 amino acids. The germline gives CDR1 SNHLY, CDR2 FYNNEI. The V and J ends lost 3 bases and 4 bases respectively, with 9 bases between them.

This clone was seen only once. The chain couples TRBV28 to TRBJ2-7, with 9 bases identical to TRBD1. V was pared by 7 bases and J by 1 base, with 5 bases of the junction left unmatched. Germline-derived CDR1 and CDR2 are MDHEN and SYDVKM. The CDR3 has 14 residues. CDR3: CASTSGTGSYEQYF. The CDR3 DNA sequence: TGTGCCAGCACCTCGGGGACAGGGTCCTACGAGCAGTACTTC.

The rearrangement links TRBV5-1 to TRBJ1-2; 7 nucleotides align to TRBD1. The CDR3 sequence is 14 residues long. The germline gives CDR1 SGHRS, CDR2 YFSETQ. V lost 3 bases to trimming and J lost 3 bases; unmatched junction nucleotides: 5. The CDR3, as DNA: TGCGCCAGCAGCTCAACAGGGGATGACTATGGCTACACCTTC. Its protein is CASSSTGDDYGYTF. The variable domain in full, with the rest retrieved from reference TRBV5-1 and TRBJ1-2, is KAGVTQTPRYLIKTRGQQVTLSCSPISGHRSVSWYQQTPGQGLQFLFEYFSETQRNKGNFPGRFSGRQFSNSRSEMNVSTLELGDSALYLCASSSTGDDYGYTFGSGTRLTVV.

CDR3 in amino acids: CASNGLSWNEQFF. CDR3 coding DNA: TGTGCCAGCAATGGGCTTTCGTGGAATGAGCAGTTCTTC. This chain joins TRBV12-3 or TRBV12-4 and TRBJ2-1; D is undetermined. V was clipped by 7 bases and J by 7 bases, with 14 bases between them. There are 13 residues in the CDR3.

The chain employs TRBV28 and TRBJ2-3; TRBD1 matches at 8 bases. V gave up 4 bases and J gave up 3 bases; unmatched junction bases: 6. The V gene's germline CDR1 is MDHEN and CDR2 SYDVKM. This CDR3 has 15 residues. CDR3 in DNA: TGTGCCAGCAGTTGGTCCAGGACAGGGACAGATACGCAGTATTTT. This translates into CASSWSRTGTDTQYF.

The CDR3 region has the DNA TGCGCCAGCAGCCAAGGGGGCGAGGCACGTAACTATGGCTACACCTTC. Its protein is CASSQGGEARNYGYTF. The chain recombines TRBV4-1 with TRBJ1-2, with D tentatively TRBD1 (5 bases). Trimming removed 1 base at V and 1 base at J, with 13 bases between. CDR3 size: 16 residues. Germline V lookup: CDR1 MGHRA, CDR2 YSYEKL.

The J gene is TRBJ2-5, the V gene TRBV7-2; no clear D. The V gene lost 2 bases and the J gene lost 5 bases, with 15 bases spanning the gap. Per the germline V gene, CDR1 is SGHTA and CDR2 is FQGNSA. This CDR3 has 15 residues. The CDR3 sequence is CASSLSTERWETQYF. The CDR3 DNA sequence: TGTGCCAGCAGCTTAAGTACGGAACGATGGGAGACCCAGTACTTC.

The DNA of the CDR3 is TGTGCCAGCAGCGTAGCTTTGGACCGATCCTACGAGCAGTACTTC. Translation gives CASSVALDRSYEQYF. This chain joins TRBV9 and TRBJ2-7; no clear D. The CDR3 contains 15 residues. The germline gives CDR1 SGDLS, CDR2 YYNGEE. Trimming took 0 bases from V and 1 from J, leaving 11 bases between them.

The chain combines TRBV14 with TRBJ2-5; TRBD2 is a possible D gene (5 bases). The V end was cut by 4 bases, the J end by 4 bases, with 16 bases between. Germline loops: CDR1 SGHDN, CDR2 FVKESK. The CDR3 consists of 15 residues. The CDR3 loop reads CASSLAGRAGETQYF. Written as DNA, the CDR3 is TGTGCCAGCAGCCTCGCAGGACGGGCGGGAGAGACCCAGTACTTC.

This clone was detected only once. This chain uses TRBV29-1 with TRBJ2-1; D unclear. The germline V gene has CDR1 SQVTM and CDR2 ANQGSEA. Deletions cut 2 bases from V and 0 bases from J, with 14 bases between. The CDR3 loop spans 16 amino acids. CDR3 residues: CSVEFGDRFSYNEQFF. The CDR3 nucleotides read TGCAGCGTTGAATTCGGCGACCGTTTCTCCTACAATGAGCAGTTCTTC.

V is TRBV24-1 and J is TRBJ2-7, with D possibly being TRBD1 (6 bases). The V end was cut by 5 bases, the J end by 0 bases, with 13 bases between. Germline V gene lookup returns CDR1 KGHDR and CDR2 SFDVKD. CDR3 length: 15 residues. For the CDR3, the DNA is TGTGCCACCAGTGCCCCGGGACACAGCTCCTACGAGCAGTACTTC. This codes for CATSAPGHSSYEQYF.

The chain couples TRBV6-5 to TRBJ1-3; no clear D gene. Germline V gives CDR1 MNHEY, CDR2 SVGAGI. The V end lost 6 bases, the J end lost 4 bases, and 7 bases lay between the germline ends. The CDR3 spans 12 residues. The CDR3 nucleotides are TGTGCCAGCAGGGGTATAGGAAACACCATATATTTT. Protein product: CASRGIGNTIYF.

The rearrangement uses TRBV5-1 and TRBJ1-3, with unresolved D. Germline loops: CDR1 SGHRS, CDR2 YFSETQ. There are 16 residues in the CDR3. Trimming shortened V by 4 bases and J by 0 bases, and 14 bases separated the two germline ends. CDR3 in amino acids: CASSPAVASSGNTIYF. DNA of the CDR3: TGCGCCAGCAGCCCGGCGGTGGCGAGCTCTGGAAACACCATATATTTT.

V usage is TRBV9 and J usage is TRBJ1-2; maybe TRBD1 (5 bases). V lost 0 bases and J 0 bases, leaving 6 bases between the germline ends. Germline CDR1 reads SGDLS; CDR2 reads YYNGEE. This CDR3 comprises 14 residues. CDR3 in amino acids: CASSVGQTNYGYTF. The CDR3, as DNA: TGTGCCAGCAGCGTAGGACAGACTAACTATGGCTACACCTTC.

V gene TRBV28 combines with J gene TRBJ1-4; D possibly corresponds to TRBD1 (6 bases). The CDR3 is made up of 14 amino acids. The V end was cut by 4 bases, the J end by 6 bases, with 12 bases between. CDR1 is MDHEN, CDR2 SYDVKM, per germline. CDR3 sequence reads: CASSSRGTYEKLFF. The CDR3 nucleotides are TGTGCCAGCAGTTCGAGGGGGACGTATGAAAAACTGTTTTTT. The whole variable domain, filled in from reference TRBV28 and TRBJ1-4, reads DVKVTQSSRYLVKRTGEKVFLECVQDMDHENMFWYRQDPGLGLRLIYFSYDVKMKEKGDIPEGYSVSREKKERFSLILESASTNQTSMYLCASSSRGTYEKLFFGSGTQLSVL.